Sequencing of this T cell receptor beta chain was carried out in a study of early T cells in non-severe SARS-CoV-2 infection. Study details: The input, bulk RNA from unsorted whole blood, was sequenced, and chains were unpaired.

Researchers tagged individual cDNA molecules with unique molecular identifiers. Using its own MiXCR run on the 5' RACE reads, TCRdb lists one record per CDR3 protein. The table lists approximately 120,000 distinct CDR3 sequences, more than 12% of them singletons. The CDR3 has 15 amino acids. The germline V and J ends were trimmed by 3 bases and 7 bases, with 16 bases remaining between them. There are a few counts of this clonotype. The rearrangement links TRBV12-3 or TRBV12-4 to TRBJ2-1; TRBD2 is a possible D gene (5 bases). This sequence originates from an adult who was a healthcare worker with PCR-confirmed SARS-CoV-2 infection or an uninfected control (not recorded which). The sequencing sample was made of whole blood. The CDR3 loop is CASSLPGIVRNEQFF. The CDR3 coding sequence is TGTGCCAGCAGTTTGCCGGGGATAGTCCGGAATGAGCAGTTCTTC.